These 19 T cell receptor beta chains were all obtained from the same sample, sequenced in a study of cytomegalovirus exposure and HLA in healthy donors. The PCR employed 60 Vbeta primers together with 13 Jbeta primers. Assay: immunoSEQ multiplex PCR; the TCRdb copy retains only in-frame clones and omits some. The sample contains approximately 200,000 clones, around 75% of which appear only once. Material: PBMCs. These receptors were taken from a woman in her 30s in good health and CMV-seropositive.

V usage is TRBV6-1 and J usage is TRBJ1-2; TRBD1 matches 8 bases. The CDR3 runs to 14 residues. In germline, CDR1 is MNHNS, CDR2 SASEGT. Trimming removed 11 bases from V and 0 bases from J; junction bases left unmatched: 8. The DNA of the CDR3 is TGTGCCGGGACAGGCCGATTAGCTAACTATGGCTACACCTTC. Its translation: CAGTGRLANYGYTF.

The rearrangement joins TRBV6-5 to TRBJ2-7, with D possibly matching TRBD1 (6 bases). Trimming took off 5 bases at V and 3 bases at J, with 17 bases between the two ends. This CDR3 is 15 amino acids long. From germline, CDR1 is MNHEY and CDR2 SVGAGI. CDR3 protein: CASSPKPQGYYEQYF. DNA for the CDR3: TGTGCCAGCAGTCCGAAACCACAGGGCTACTACGAGCAGTACTTC.

The CDR3 loop reads CASSPSGGYYGYTF. The CDR3 nucleotides are TGCGCCAGCAGTCCATCAGGGGGCTACTATGGCTACACCTTC. This chain joins TRBV10-2 and TRBJ1-2; 8 bases are shared with TRBD1. V lost 5 bases and J lost 3; bases outside the gene matches: 5. This CDR3 comprises 14 residues. Germline lookup yields CDR1 WSHSY and CDR2 SAAADI.

The V and J genes are TRBV19 and TRBJ1-5; D not resolved. The CDR3 consists of 18 residues. Germline-derived CDR1 and CDR2 are LNHDA and SQIVND (reference sequence). Between the trimmed V and J ends, which lost 4 bases and 0 bases, there was a span of 19 bases. As DNA, the CDR3 is TGTGCCAGTAGTACGGGGAACGGGTTGGGGAGTAGCAATCAGCCCCAGCATTTT. Protein product: CASSTGNGLGSSNQPQHF.

The V gene is TRBV7-2, the J gene TRBJ2-7, with a weak D call TRBD2 (7 bases). Germline CDR1 reads SGHTA; CDR2 reads FQGNSA. Trimming pared 7 bases from V and 4 bases from J, leaving 14 bases between. The CDR3 totals 13 residues. Here the CDR3 reads CASNNRGGYEQYF. The CDR3 nucleotides are TGTGCCAGCAACAATAGGGGGGGGTACGAGCAGTACTTC.

The chain is built from TRBV7-2 and TRBJ2-2; no firm D call. This CDR3 is 14 amino acids long. CDR1 is SGHTA, CDR2 FQGNSA, per germline. V was shortened by 5 bases and J by 2 bases, with 9 bases between the two germline ends. CDR3 region: CASSLNKNTGELFF. CDR3 coding DNA: TGTGCCAGCAGCCTCAACAAAAACACCGGGGAGCTGTTTTTT.

The chain couples TRBV4-1 to TRBJ1-2; maybe TRBD1 (6 bases). Trimming took off 5 bases at V and 3 bases at J, with 13 bases between the two ends. The CDR3 has 14 residues. CDR1 is MGHRA, CDR2 YSYEKL, per germline. CDR3 region: CASSGRQADYGYTF. CDR3 DNA sequence: TGCGCCAGCAGCGGACGACAGGCAGACTATGGCTACACCTTC.

The rearrangement uses TRBV13 and TRBJ2-1, with TRBD2 identical over 8 bases. The CDR3 has 16 residues. Trimming took 5 bases from V and 6 from J; bases not matched to a gene: 12. CDR1 PRHDT and CDR2 FYEKMQ come from the germline V gene (reference sequence). In DNA, the CDR3 is TGTGCCAGCAGCCCCACCGGGGGGGGCTGGGGCAATGAGCAGTTCTTC. Amino acid sequence: CASSPTGGGWGNEQFF.

The J gene is TRBJ2-6, the V gene TRBV2; 11 nucleotides agree with TRBD2. Germline V gene sequence: CDR1 SNHLY, CDR2 FYNNEI. After removal of 6 bases from V and 0 bases from J, the junction contained 13 bases not matched to a gene. The CDR3 runs 20 residues. CDR3 sequence (DNA): TGTGCCAGCAGGGAGCAGAGCGGACTAGCGGGTGACTCTGGGGCCAACGTCCTGACTTTC. This encodes CASREQSGLAGDSGANVLTF.

The chain combines TRBV2 with TRBJ1-1, with TRBD1 matching over 9 bases. The CDR3 length is 16 residues. Germline CDR1 is SNHLY and CDR2 is FYNNEI. The junction had 9 bases not matched to a gene; V was cut back by 6 bases and J by 1 base. The CDR3 region has the DNA TGTGCCAGCAGAGCCGGGACAGGGTTTGGGAACACTGAAGCTTTCTTT. Amino acids: CASRAGTGFGNTEAFF.

In its sample, this clone was seen a few times. CDR3 coding DNA: TGTGCCAGCAGCTTGGGAGGAGGGTCCGAATACCAAGAGACCCAGTACTTC. This codes for CASSLGGGSEYQETQYF. This rearrangement joins TRBV5-8 to TRBJ2-5; D might be TRBD2 (6 bases). This CDR3 is 17 amino acids long. V was clipped by 0 bases and J by 0 bases, with 15 bases between them. Germline V CDR1 and CDR2: SGHTS, YDEGEE. The whole variable domain, remainder taken from reference TRBV5-8 and TRBJ2-5, is EAGVTQSPTHLIKTRGQQATLRCSPISGHTSVYWYQQALGLGLQFLLWYDEGEERNRGNFPPRFSGRQFPNYSSELNVNALELEDSALYLCASSLGGGSEYQETQYFGPGTRLLVL.

Details on this clone: At one end, the junction sequence differs from germline, possibly due to a read error. J is TRBJ1-3 and V is TRBV7-9; D is unresolved. The CDR3 spans 16 residues. Germline V lookup: CDR1 SEHNR, CDR2 FQNEAQ (reference sequence). The CDR3 DNA follows: TGTTCCAGCAGCTTATCGTGGACTCGTGAAAAGGACACCATATATTTT. Translation: CSSSLSWTREKDTIYF.

The chain couples TRBV5-1 to TRBJ1-2; D gene ambiguous. The ends were cut back, 4 bases at V and 4 bases at J, with 17 bases in the middle. The CDR3 spans 15 residues. Germline CDR1 is SGHRS and CDR2 is YFSETQ. CDR3 DNA sequence: TGCGCCAGCAGCCCCACCCAAGGAGGGCTCTATGGCTACACCTTC. The encoded protein is CASSPTQGGLYGYTF.

The gene calls are TRBV6-1 and TRBJ2-7; 9 bases line up with TRBD2. Unmatched junction bases numbered 4, after V lost 6 bases and J lost 4 bases. The CDR3 extends over 13 amino acids. The germline V gene has CDR1 MNHNS and CDR2 SASEGT. For the CDR3, the DNA is TGTGCCAGCAGGACTAGCGGACTATACGAGCAGTACTTC. Protein: CASRTSGLYEQYF.

The chain carries TRBV5-1 and TRBJ2-2; 10 bases are shared with TRBD1. Germline V lookup: CDR1 SGHRS, CDR2 YFSETQ. This CDR3 region has 15 residues. The ends lost 3 bases at V and 4 bases at J; junction bases unmatched: 3. The CDR3 nucleotides are TGCGCCAGCAGCTGGACAGGGGGGTTCACCGGGGAGCTGTTTTTT. It specifies CASSWTGGFTGELFF.

The chain is built from TRBV18 and TRBJ1-1, with no clear D. The V and J ends lost 4 bases and 8 bases respectively, with 14 bases between them. Germline values: CDR1 KGHSH, CDR2 LQKENI. The CDR3 is 13 residues long. The CDR3 sequence is CASSREAAVEAFF. In DNA, the CDR3 is TGTGCCAGCTCACGGGAGGCGGCAGTCGAAGCTTTCTTT.

The V call is TRBV15, the J call TRBJ2-7; D may be TRBD2 (5 bases). The germline CDR1 and CDR2 sequences are LNHNV and YYDKDF (reference sequence). Trimming took off 0 bases at V and 4 bases at J, with 19 bases between the two ends. CDR3 size: 17 residues. The chain's CDR3 is CATSRDLGVNSGYEQYF. The CDR3 DNA reads as TGTGCCACCAGCAGAGATCTCGGGGTCAACAGTGGGTACGAGCAGTACTTC.

Remarks on this clone: Other DNA variants within this sample encode the same CDR3. V is TRBV27 and J is TRBJ1-2; D is uncertain. V lost 0 bases to trimming and J lost 1 base, with 3 bases between them. This CDR3 spans 13 amino acids. Germline lookup yields CDR1 MNHEY and CDR2 SMNVEV (reference sequence). The CDR3 coding sequence is TGTGCCAGCAGTTTATCCAGTAACTATGGCTACACCTTC. Translation: CASSLSSNYGYTF.

The V call is TRBV11-2, the J call TRBJ2-7; D gene uncertain. Trimming took off 1 base at V and 3 bases at J, with 10 bases between the two ends. CDR3 size: 14 residues. Germline values: CDR1 SGHAT, CDR2 FQNNGV. CDR3 loop: CASSLVGPRYEQYF. The CDR3 DNA is TGTGCCAGCAGCTTAGTGGGCCCACGCTACGAGCAGTACTTC.